The clone carrying this T cell receptor beta chain has only a few counts. Regions amplified from RNA transcripts were the TCR beta CDR3 regions. A first-round RT-PCR of the TCR CDR3 used the HTBI primer set. Each CDR3 protein is one row after TCRdb ran MiXCR on the multiplex PCR reads. This table has fewer than 900,000 distinct CDR3 sequences, under 20% appearing once. The sample comes from a study of T cells in Graves' hyperthyroidism and ophthalmopathy. The hyperthyroidism patients had all been newly diagnosed, and their disease duration was under 2 months. Their ages ranged from 18 to 65 years. The sample of blood was obtained at first hyperthyroidism diagnosis (before any ophthalmopathy symptoms). The germline gives CDR1 SGHDN, CDR2 FVKESK. CDR3 length: 15 residues. V was pared by 1 base and J by 2 bases, with 12 bases between.

This TCR derives from a woman aged 45 to 65 with Graves' hyperthyroidism that later progressed to Graves' ophthalmopathy. The sample comprised blood. V gene TRBV14 combines with J gene TRBJ2-7; weak D call: TRBD1 (6 bases). CDR3 bases: TGTGCCAGCAGCCAAGTTAGGGGGTTAACCTACGAGCAGTACTTC. Translation gives CASSQVRGLTYEQYF.